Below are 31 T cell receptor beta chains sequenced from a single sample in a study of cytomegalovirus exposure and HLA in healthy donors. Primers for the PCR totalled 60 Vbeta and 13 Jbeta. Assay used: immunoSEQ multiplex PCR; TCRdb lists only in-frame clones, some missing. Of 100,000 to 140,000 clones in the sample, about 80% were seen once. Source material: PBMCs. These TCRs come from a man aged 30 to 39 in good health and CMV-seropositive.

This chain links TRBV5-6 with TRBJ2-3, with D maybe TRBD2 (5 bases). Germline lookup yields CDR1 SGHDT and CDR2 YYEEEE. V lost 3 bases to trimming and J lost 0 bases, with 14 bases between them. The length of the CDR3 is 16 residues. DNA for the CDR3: TGTGCCAGCAGCTCATTGGACGGGAAGAGCACAGATACGCAGTATTTT. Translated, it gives CASSSLDGKSTDTQYF.

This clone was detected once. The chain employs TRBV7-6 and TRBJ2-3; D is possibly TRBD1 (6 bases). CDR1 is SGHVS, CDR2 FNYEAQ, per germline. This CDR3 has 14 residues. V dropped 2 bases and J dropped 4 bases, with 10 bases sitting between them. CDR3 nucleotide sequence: TGTGCCAGCAGCTTATTCACAGGGCCAGATACGCAGTATTTT. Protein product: CASSLFTGPDTQYF.

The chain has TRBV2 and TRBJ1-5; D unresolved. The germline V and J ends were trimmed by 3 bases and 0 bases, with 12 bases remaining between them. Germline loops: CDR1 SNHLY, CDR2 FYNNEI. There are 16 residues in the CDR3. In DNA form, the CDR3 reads TGTGCCAGCAGTGACCCAGGCGTATCTAGCAATCAGCCCCAGCATTTT. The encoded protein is CASSDPGVSSNQPQHF.

CDR3 bases: TGTGCCAGCAGCCCGGGACTAGCGGGGGCAGATACGCAGTATTTT. Translating gives CASSPGLAGADTQYF. The chain employs TRBV13 and TRBJ2-3, with 14 bases identical to TRBD2. The CDR3 is 15 residues long. V was pared by 5 bases and J by 4 bases, with 2 bases of the junction left unmatched. Germline CDR1 is PRHDT and CDR2 is FYEKMQ (reference sequence).

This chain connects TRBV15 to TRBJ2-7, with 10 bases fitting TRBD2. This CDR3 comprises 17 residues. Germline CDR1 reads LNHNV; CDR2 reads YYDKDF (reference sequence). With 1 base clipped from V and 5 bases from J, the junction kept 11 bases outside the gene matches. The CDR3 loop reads CATSRAEAGLAWDEQYF. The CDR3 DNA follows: TGTGCCACCAGCAGAGCGGAAGCGGGACTAGCGTGGGACGAGCAGTACTTC.

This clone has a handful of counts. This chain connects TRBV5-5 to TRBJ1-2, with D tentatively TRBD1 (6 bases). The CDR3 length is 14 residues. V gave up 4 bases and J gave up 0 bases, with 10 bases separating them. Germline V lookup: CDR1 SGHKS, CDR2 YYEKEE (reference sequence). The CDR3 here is CASSLDRANYGYTF. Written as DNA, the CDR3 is TGTGCCAGCAGCCTGGACAGAGCTAACTATGGCTACACCTTC.

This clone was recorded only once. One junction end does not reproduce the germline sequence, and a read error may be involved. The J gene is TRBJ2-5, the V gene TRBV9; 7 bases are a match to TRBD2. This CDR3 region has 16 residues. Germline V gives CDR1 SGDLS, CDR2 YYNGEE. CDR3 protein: CASSVEGSGDQEPQYF. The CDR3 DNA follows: TGTGCCAGCAGCGTAGAAGGGAGCGGGGATCAAGAGCCCCAGTACTTC. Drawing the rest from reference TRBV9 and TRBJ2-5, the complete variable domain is DSGVTQTPKHLITATGQRVTLRCSPRSGDLSVYWYQQSLDQGLQFLIQYYNGEERAKGNILERFSAQQFPDLHSELNLSSLELGDSALYFCASSVEGSGDQEPQYFGPGTRLLVL.

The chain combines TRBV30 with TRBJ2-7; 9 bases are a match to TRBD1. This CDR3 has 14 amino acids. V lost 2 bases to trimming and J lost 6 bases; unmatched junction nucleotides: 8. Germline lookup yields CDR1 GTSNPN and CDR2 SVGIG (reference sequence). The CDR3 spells CAWSRGQGRLEQYF. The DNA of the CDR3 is TGTGCCTGGAGTCGAGGACAGGGGCGACTCGAGCAGTACTTC.

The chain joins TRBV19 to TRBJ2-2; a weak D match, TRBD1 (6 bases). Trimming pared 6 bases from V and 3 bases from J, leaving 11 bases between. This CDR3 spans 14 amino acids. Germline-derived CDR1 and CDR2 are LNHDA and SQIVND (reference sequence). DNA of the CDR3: TGTGCCAGTAGATCCTACAGGGACACCGGGGAGCTGTTTTTT. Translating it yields CASRSYRDTGELFF.

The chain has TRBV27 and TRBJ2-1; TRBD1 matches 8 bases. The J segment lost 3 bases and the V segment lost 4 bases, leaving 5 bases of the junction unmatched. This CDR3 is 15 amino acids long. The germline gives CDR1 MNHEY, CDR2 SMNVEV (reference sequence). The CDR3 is CASSSGQGVYNEQFF. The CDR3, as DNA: TGTGCCAGCAGTTCCGGACAGGGCGTCTACAATGAGCAGTTCTTC.

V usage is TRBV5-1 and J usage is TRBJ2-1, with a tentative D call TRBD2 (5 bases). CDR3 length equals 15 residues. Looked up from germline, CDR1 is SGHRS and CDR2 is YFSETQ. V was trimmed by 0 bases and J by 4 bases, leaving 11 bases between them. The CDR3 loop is CASSLGLSGYNEQFF. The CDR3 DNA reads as TGCGCCAGCAGCTTGGGGCTCTCGGGGTACAATGAGCAGTTCTTC.

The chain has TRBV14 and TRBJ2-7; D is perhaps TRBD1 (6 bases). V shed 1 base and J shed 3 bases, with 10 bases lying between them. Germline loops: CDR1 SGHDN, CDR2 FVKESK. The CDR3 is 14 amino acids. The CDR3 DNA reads TGTGCCAGCAGCCAAGGTATACAGGGCTACGAGCAGTACTTC. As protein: CASSQGIQGYEQYF.

CDR3 bases: TGTGCCAGCAGCTTAGCGGCAGGGGGCGTGGAGACCCAGTACTTC. Protein: CASSLAAGGVETQYF. The chain uses TRBV7-9 and TRBJ2-5, with 8 bases that match TRBD1. The germline gives CDR1 SEHNR, CDR2 FQNEAQ (reference sequence). V trimming: 0 bases; J trimming: 5 bases; junction bases outside the gene matches: 5. This CDR3 spans 15 amino acids.

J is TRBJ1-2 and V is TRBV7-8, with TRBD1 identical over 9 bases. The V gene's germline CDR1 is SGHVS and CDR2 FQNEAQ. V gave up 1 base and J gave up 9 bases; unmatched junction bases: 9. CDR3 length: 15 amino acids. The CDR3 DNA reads TGTGCCAGCAGCTTAGACAGGGGGCCACTACTCAGCTACACCTTC. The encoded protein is CASSLDRGPLLSYTF.

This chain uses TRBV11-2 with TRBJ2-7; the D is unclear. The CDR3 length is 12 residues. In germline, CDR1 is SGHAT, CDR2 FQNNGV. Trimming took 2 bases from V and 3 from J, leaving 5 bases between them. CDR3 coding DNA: TGTGCCAGCAGCTTATCTTACTACGAGCAGTACTTC. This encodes CASSLSYYEQYF.

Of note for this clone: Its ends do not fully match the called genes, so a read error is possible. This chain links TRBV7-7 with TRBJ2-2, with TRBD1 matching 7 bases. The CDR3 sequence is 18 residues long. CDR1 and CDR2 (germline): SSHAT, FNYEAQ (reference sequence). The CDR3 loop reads CASSPRGLGGLGTGELFF. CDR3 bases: TGTGCTAGCAGCCCCAGGGGCTTAGGGGGCTTAGGCACCGGGGAGCTGTTTTTT.

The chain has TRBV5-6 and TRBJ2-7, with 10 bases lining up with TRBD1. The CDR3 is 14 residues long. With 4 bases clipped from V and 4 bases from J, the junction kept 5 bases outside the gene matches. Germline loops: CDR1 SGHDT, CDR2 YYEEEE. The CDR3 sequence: CASSPGQGWYEQYF. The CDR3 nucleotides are TGTGCCAGCAGCCCGGGACAGGGGTGGTACGAGCAGTACTTC.

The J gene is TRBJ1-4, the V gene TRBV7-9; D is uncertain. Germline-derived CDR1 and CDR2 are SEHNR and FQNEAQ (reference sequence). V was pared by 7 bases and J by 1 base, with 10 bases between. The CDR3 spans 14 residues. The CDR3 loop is CASTLSGTNEKLFF. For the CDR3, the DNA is TGTGCCAGCACGCTTTCGGGAACTAATGAAAAACTGTTTTTT. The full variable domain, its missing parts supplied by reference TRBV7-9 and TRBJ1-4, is DTGVSQNPRHKITKRGQNVTFRCDPISEHNRLYWYRQTLGQGPEFLTYFQNEAQLEKSRLLSDRFSAERPKGSFSTLEIQRTEQGDSAMYLCASTLSGTNEKLFFGSGTQLSVL.

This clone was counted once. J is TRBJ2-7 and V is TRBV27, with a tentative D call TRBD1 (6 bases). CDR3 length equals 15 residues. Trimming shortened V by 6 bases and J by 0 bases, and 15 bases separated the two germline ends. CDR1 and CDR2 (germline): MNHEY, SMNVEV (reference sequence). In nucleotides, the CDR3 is TGTGCCAGCAGGAGTGTAAGGGGGAGCTCCTACGAGCAGTACTTC. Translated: CASRSVRGSSYEQYF.

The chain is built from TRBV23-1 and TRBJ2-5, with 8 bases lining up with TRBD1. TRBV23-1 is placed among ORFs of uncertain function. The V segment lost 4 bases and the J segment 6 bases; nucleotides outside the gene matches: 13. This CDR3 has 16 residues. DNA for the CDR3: TGCGCCAGCAGTCTCAGGACAGGGACTCCTGTACAGACCCAGTACTTC. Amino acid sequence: CASSLRTGTPVQTQYF.

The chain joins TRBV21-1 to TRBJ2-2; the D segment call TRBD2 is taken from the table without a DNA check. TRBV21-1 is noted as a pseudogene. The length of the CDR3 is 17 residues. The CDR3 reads CASSNPVGRTYTGELFF. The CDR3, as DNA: TGTGCCAGCAGCAACCCAGTAGGGAGAACCTACACCGGGGAGCTGTTTTTT.

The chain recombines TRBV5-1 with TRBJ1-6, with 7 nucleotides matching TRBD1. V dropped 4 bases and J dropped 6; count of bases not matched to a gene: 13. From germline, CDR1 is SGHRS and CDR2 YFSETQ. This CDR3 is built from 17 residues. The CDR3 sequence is CASSPEEGAPRNSPLHF. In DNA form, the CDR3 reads TGCGCCAGCAGCCCCGAGGAGGGGGCGCCGCGTAATTCACCCCTCCACTTT.

The CDR3 nucleotides read TGTGCCAGCAGCTTGGGGACAACCGTAAACACCGGGGAGCTGTTTTTT. This encodes CASSLGTTVNTGELFF. The chain uses TRBV5-6 and TRBJ2-2, with a possible D match to TRBD1 (5 bases). Deletions cut 0 bases from V and 2 bases from J, with 11 bases between. The germline CDR1 and CDR2 sequences are SGHDT and YYEEEE. The length of the CDR3 is 16 residues.

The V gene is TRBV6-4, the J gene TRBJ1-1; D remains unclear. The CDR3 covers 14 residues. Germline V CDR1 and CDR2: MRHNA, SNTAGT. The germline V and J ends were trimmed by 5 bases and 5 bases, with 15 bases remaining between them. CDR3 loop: CASSPGMGGTEAFF. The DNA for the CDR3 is TGTGCCAGCAGTCCGGGGATGGGCGGGACTGAAGCTTTCTTT.

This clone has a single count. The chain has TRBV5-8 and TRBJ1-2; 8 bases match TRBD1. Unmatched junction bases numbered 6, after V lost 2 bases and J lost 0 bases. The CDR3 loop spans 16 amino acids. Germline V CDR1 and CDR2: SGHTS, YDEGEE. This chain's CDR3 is CASSLDWTGTNYGYTF. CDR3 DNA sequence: TGTGCCAGCAGCTTAGACTGGACAGGGACTAACTATGGCTACACCTTC.

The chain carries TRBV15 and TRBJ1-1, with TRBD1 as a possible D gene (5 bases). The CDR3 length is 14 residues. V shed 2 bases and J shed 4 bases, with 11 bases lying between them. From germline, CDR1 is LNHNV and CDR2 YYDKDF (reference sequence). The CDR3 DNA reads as TGTGCCACCAGCAGATTTCAGGGAAGCACTGAAGCTTTCTTT. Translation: CATSRFQGSTEAFF.

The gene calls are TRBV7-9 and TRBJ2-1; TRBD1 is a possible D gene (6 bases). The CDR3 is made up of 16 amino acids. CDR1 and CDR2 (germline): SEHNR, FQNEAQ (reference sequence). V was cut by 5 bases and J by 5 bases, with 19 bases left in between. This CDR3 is CASSADRFQFNNEQFF. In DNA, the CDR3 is TGTGCCAGCAGCGCCGACAGGTTTCAATTTAACAATGAGCAGTTCTTC.

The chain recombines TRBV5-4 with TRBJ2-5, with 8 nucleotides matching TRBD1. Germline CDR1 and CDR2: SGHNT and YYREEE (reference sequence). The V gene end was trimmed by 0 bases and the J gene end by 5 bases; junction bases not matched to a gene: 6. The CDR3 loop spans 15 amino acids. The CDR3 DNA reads TGTGCCAGCAGCTTGGTGGGCAGGGGGCATGAGACCCAGTACTTC. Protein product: CASSLVGRGHETQYF.

This CDR3 is CASSYPELLEQYF. The CDR3 DNA reads TGTGCCAGCAGTTACCCGGAGTTACTCGAGCAGTACTTC. The V and J genes are TRBV6-6 and TRBJ2-7; the D is unclear. CDR1 is MNHNY and CDR2 is SVGAGI in the germline V gene (reference sequence). The CDR3 covers 13 residues. The V gene lost 2 bases and the J gene lost 6 bases, with 11 bases spanning the gap.

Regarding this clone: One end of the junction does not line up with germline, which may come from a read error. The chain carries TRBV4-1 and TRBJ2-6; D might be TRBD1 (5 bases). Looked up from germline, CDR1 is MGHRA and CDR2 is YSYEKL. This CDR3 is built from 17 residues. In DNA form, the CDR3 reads TGCGCCAGCAGCTCTCAACTTGGGGCCCCTGGGGCCAACGGCCTGACTTTC. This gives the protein CASSSQLGAPGANGLTF.

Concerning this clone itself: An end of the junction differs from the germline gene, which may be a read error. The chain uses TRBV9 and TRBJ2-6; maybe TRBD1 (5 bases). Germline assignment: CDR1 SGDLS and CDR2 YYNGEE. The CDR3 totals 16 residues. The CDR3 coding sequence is TGTGCCAGCAGCGTAAGTCCCACCTCTGGGGCCAACGGCCTGACTTTC. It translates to CASSVSPTSGANGLTF.